One and the same sample provided the 25 T cell receptor beta chains below, sequenced in a study of breast tumors, draining lymph nodes, adjacent tissues (dated by TCRdb to 2016 to 2017). Receptor libraries were prepared by multiplex PCR. Sequencing took place on an Illumina HiSeq 2000. The public sequencing data were trimmed at Q25 with fastp and processed into clonotypes with MiXCR by TCRdb, which kept only in-frame beta chains. Rows with one shared CDR3 protein collapse into an entry with the most common genes and DNA. This sample is represented by about 270,000 distinct CDR3 sequences; 30% of them were singletons. The ten top clones hold 0.85% to 1.3% of the sample. The lymph node samples were taken from the axillary draining lymph nodes of breast cancer patients. The sequenced sample was axillary lymph node tissue. The receptors shown here come from a female donor with breast cancer. Some clones in this sample may be carry-over from other donors' samples.

At least ten counts were recorded for this clonotype. The chain recombines TRBV6-2 or TRBV6-3 with TRBJ2-2; a weak D match, TRBD2 (6 bases). CDR1 is MNHEY and CDR2 is SVGEGT in the germline V gene. The length of the CDR3 is 17 residues. With 0 bases removed from V and 3 bases from J, the gap between germline ends came to 14 bases. The CDR3 sequence: CASSYSASDKYTGELFF. The CDR3 nucleotides are TGTGCCAGCAGTTACTCGGCTAGCGACAAATACACCGGGGAGCTGTTTTTT.

As concerns this clonotype: A read error may explain this, as a much larger clone is one base away. The CDR3 does not end in the conserved phenylalanine or tryptophan, so this is likely a read error. The chain joins TRBV5-1 to TRBJ2-7, with 8 bases that match TRBD1. CDR3 size: 13 residues. Germline values: CDR1 SGHRS, CDR2 YFSETQ. Germline trimming cut 3 bases from V and 3 bases from J; bases unmatched to any gene: 2. The CDR3 spells CASSSTGVYEQYL. The CDR3, as DNA: TGCGCCAGCAGCTCGACAGGGGTCTACGAGCAGTACCTC.

Note on this clonotype: This may stem from a read error, because a much larger clone lies one nucleotide away. Here the CDR3 omits its conserved ending phenylalanine or tryptophan, so a read error is the likely source. This chain connects TRBV12-3 or TRBV12-4 to TRBJ2-7, with D possibly matching TRBD2 (5 bases). V was trimmed by 6 bases and J by 4 bases, leaving 10 bases between them. The CDR3 is 12 amino acids. The CDR3 bases are TGTGCCAGCAGAGAGGGAGCTTACGAGCAGTACCTC. Residues: CASREGAYEQYL.

This clonotype was counted at least ten times. This chain joins TRBV6-2 or TRBV6-3 and TRBJ2-2; 8 bases line up with TRBD1. The ends lost 5 bases at V and 4 bases at J; junction bases unmatched: 6. Germline lookup yields CDR1 MNHEY and CDR2 SVGEGT. This CDR3 region has 15 residues. CDR3 amino acids: CASSRDRGVTGELFF. DNA for the CDR3: TGTGCCAGCAGTCGCGACAGGGGAGTCACCGGGGAGCTGTTTTTT.

This sequence joins TRBV11-2 and TRBJ2-3, with D perhaps being TRBD1 or TRBD2 (5 bases each). The CDR3 runs to 16 residues. Trimming shortened V by 3 bases and J by 11 bases, and 24 bases separated the two germline ends. The germline gives CDR1 SGHAT, CDR2 FQNNGV. The CDR3 DNA is TGTGCCAGCAGCTTGTCGAGACGGGACGAATACAATGAGCAGTATTTT. Amino acids: CASSLSRRDEYNEQYF.

This clonotype has more than one count but fewer than ten. V and J are TRBV3-1 and TRBJ2-7; no clear D. From germline, CDR1 is LGHDT and CDR2 YNNKEL (reference sequence). Trimming stripped 1 base from V and 3 bases from J, with 7 bases between. The CDR3 is made up of 13 amino acids. The CDR3 reads CASSQVRHYEQYF. CDR3 DNA sequence: TGTGCCAGCAGCCAAGTCAGGCACTACGAGCAGTACTTC.

This clonotype was seen many times. The V call is TRBV29-1, the J call TRBJ2-7; the D gene is possibly TRBD2 (6 bases). The CDR3 totals 14 residues. The V gene's germline CDR1 is SQVTM and CDR2 ANQGSEA. V lost 4 bases and J lost 5, with 18 bases in between. DNA for the CDR3: TGCAGCGTTGCCCGGGGGACGGCTGGGAACGAGCAGTACTTC. Its protein is CSVARGTAGNEQYF.

About this clonotype itself: This may be a read error, as it is one base from a much larger clone. This sequence joins TRBV19 and TRBJ1-2; D not resolved. The CDR3 contains 19 residues. Germline V CDR1 and CDR2: LNHDA, SQIVND (reference sequence). CDR3 in amino acids: CASSFFRPVGQTYNYAYTF. CDR3 DNA sequence: TGTGCCAGTAGTTTTTTCCGCCCTGTCGGGCAGACGTACAACTATGCCTACACCTTC.

In the case of this clonotype: One base away lies a much larger clone, so this may be a sequencing read error. J is TRBJ2-1 and V is TRBV6-5; weak D call: TRBD2 (6 bases). Trimming took 2 bases from V and 15 from J, leaving 11 bases between them. Germline V gene sequence: CDR1 MNHEY, CDR2 SVGAGI. The CDR3 consists of 11 residues. CDR3 nucleotides: TGTGCCAGCAGTTACACGGGAGTGCGGTTCTTC. Protein sequence: CASSYTGVRFF.

A note on this clonotype: Since the CDR3 does not end with the conserved phenylalanine or tryptophan, this likely comes from a read error. The rearrangement links TRBV10-3 to TRBJ2-5; the D gene could be TRBD1 or TRBD2 (5 bases each). The germline V and J ends were trimmed by 5 bases and 7 bases, with 23 bases remaining between them. The CDR3 totals 16 residues. The germline V gene encodes CDR1 ENHRY and CDR2 SYGVKD. CDR3 sequence reads: CAISNTRDPDPGTQYY. The CDR3 DNA reads as TGTGCCATCAGTAACACCCGGGACCCTGATCCCGGGACCCAGTACTAC.

This clonotype was seen repeatedly, ten times or more. The chain employs TRBV7-2 and TRBJ2-2, with 8 bases identical to TRBD2. The CDR3 has 17 residues. V shed 4 bases and J 6 bases; nucleotides not matched to a gene: 13. Germline values: CDR1 SGHTA, CDR2 FQGNSA. The CDR3 DNA is TGTGCCAGCAGCTCTGGGAAGCAGCGGGGGAGGGCCGGGGAGCTGTTTTTT. Translation gives CASSSGKQRGRAGELFF.

This chain connects TRBV6-2 or TRBV6-3 to TRBJ2-3; tentatively, D is TRBD2 (5 bases). Per germline, CDR1 MNHEY and CDR2 SVGEGT. Trimming left V 6 bases short and J 2 bases short, with 15 bases between. CDR3 length: 15 amino acids. DNA for the CDR3: TGTGCCAGCAGCCTAAGGAGGCTTTACACAGATACGCAGTATTTT. Translation: CASSLRRLYTDTQYF.

This clonotype has ten or more counts. V gene TRBV12-3 or TRBV12-4 combines with J gene TRBJ2-1; D is unresolved. The germline V and J ends were trimmed by 6 bases and 10 bases, with 22 bases remaining between them. The CDR3 has 15 amino acids. Here the CDR3 DNA reads TGTGCCAGCAGCGAAGCCCCCGATCTTTACATCGAGCAGTTCTTC. As protein: CASSEAPDLYIEQFF.

Remarks on this clonotype: A much more abundant neighbour one base away suggests this may be a read error. The chain has TRBV11-3 and TRBJ2-7; D perhaps matches TRBD2 (6 bases). Germline values: CDR1 SGHNT, CDR2 YENEEA. Trimming removed 1 base at V and 3 bases at J, with 13 bases between. The CDR3 loop spans 15 amino acids. CDR3 loop: CASSLVPTRYYEQYF. The CDR3 nucleotides are TGTGCCAGCAGCTTAGTGCCGACTAGATACTACGAGCAGTACTTC.

The chain links TRBV20-1 to TRBJ2-5, with 9 bases aligning to TRBD1. This CDR3 has 15 amino acids. V shed 5 bases, J shed 5 bases, and the junction held 12 bases outside the gene matches. Germline CDR1 DFQATT, CDR2 SNEGSKA (reference sequence). Here the CDR3 DNA reads TGCAGTGCTGGTCCGGACAGGGGAAGGGTCGAGACCCAGTACTTC. This gives the protein CSAGPDRGRVETQYF.

This clonotype was detected ten times or more. J is TRBJ2-3 and V is TRBV4-2; the D gene is possibly TRBD2 (5 bases). The germline CDR1 and CDR2 sequences are LGHNA and YNFKEQ. This CDR3 contains 16 residues. V was trimmed by 0 bases and J by 1 base, leaving 11 bases between them. Written as DNA, the CDR3 is TGTGCCAGCAGCCAAGATGTCGAGGGAGGCACAGATACGCAGTATTTT. This sequence encodes CASSQDVEGGTDTQYF.

In regard to this clonotype: This may arise from a read error, as a much more abundant clone is one base away. V is TRBV20-1 and J is TRBJ1-3; D is possibly TRBD1 (5 bases). The germline CDR1 and CDR2 sequences are DFQATT and SNEGSKA (reference sequence). This CDR3 is built from 15 residues. Trimming took off 1 base at V and 6 bases at J, with 16 bases between the two ends. The CDR3 DNA follows: TGCAGTGCTAGAGCCGGCAGGGAGGGTGCAAACACCATATATTTT. It is translated as CSARAGREGANTIYF.

The chain links TRBV30 to TRBJ1-4; D is unclear. This CDR3 contains 13 residues. In germline, CDR1 is GTSNPN, CDR2 SVGIG (reference sequence). V lost 5 bases and J 6 bases, leaving 13 bases between the germline ends. CDR3 DNA: TGTGCCTGGGCGGAGGGAAGCGATGAAAAACTGTTTTTT. This gives the protein CAWAEGSDEKLFF.

This clonotype was seen many times. V and J are TRBV24-1 and TRBJ1-2; a possible D gene is TRBD1 (5 bases). The germline CDR1 and CDR2 sequences are KGHDR and SFDVKD. CDR3 length: 16 amino acids. V dropped 3 bases and J dropped 3 bases, with 16 bases sitting between them. CDR3 in DNA: TGTGCCACCAGTGATCCGAACTTTCAGGGAGACTATGGCTACACCTTC. Amino acids: CATSDPNFQGDYGYTF.

The chain is built from TRBV27 and TRBJ2-1; a weak D match, TRBD1 (6 bases). Germline V gene lookup returns CDR1 MNHEY and CDR2 SMNVEV (reference sequence). This CDR3 has 12 amino acids. The V gene lost 7 bases and the J gene lost 7 bases, with 11 bases spanning the gap. The chain's CDR3 is CASNTGLNEQFF. The CDR3 bases are TGTGCCAGCAATACAGGGTTGAATGAGCAGTTCTTC.

The chain links TRBV5-1 to TRBJ2-5; TRBD2 agrees at 7 bases. V dropped 5 bases and J dropped 2; count of bases not matched to a gene: 18. CDR3 size: 18 residues. Germline values: CDR1 SGHRS, CDR2 YFSETQ. The CDR3 DNA reads TGCGCCAGCAGACCTTTACCAGCGGGAACAGATACGCAAGAGACCCAGTACTTC. Translation gives CASRPLPAGTDTQETQYF.

This clonotype was seen ten or more times. The chain couples TRBV6-5 to TRBJ2-3, with 11 nucleotides matching TRBD2. With V trimmed by 0 bases and J by 4 bases, 9 bases remained unmatched. The CDR3 extends over 18 amino acids. Germline V gene sequence: CDR1 MNHEY, CDR2 SVGAGI. CDR3 residues: CASSYSFIAGGLADTQYF. The DNA of the CDR3 is TGTGCCAGCAGTTACTCTTTCATAGCGGGAGGGCTTGCAGATACGCAGTATTTT.

This clonotype was seen ten or more times. The rearrangement joins TRBV7-6 to TRBJ2-1; TRBD2 agrees at 12 bases. The junction had 22 bases not matched to a gene; V was cut back by 5 bases and J by 14 bases. Germline V lookup: CDR1 SGHVS, CDR2 FNYEAQ. This CDR3 region has 18 residues. CDR3 amino acids: CASSAWGLAGGLESPEFF. The CDR3 nucleotides read TGTGCCAGCAGCGCCTGGGGTCTAGCGGGAGGGCTCGAGTCTCCGGAGTTCTTC.

Concerning this clonotype itself: A much bigger clone sits one base away, suggesting this may be a read error. The conserved phenylalanine or tryptophan is not found at the CDR3 terminus, so this likely reflects a read error. This chain connects TRBV7-2 to TRBJ1-2, with D perhaps TRBD1 (6 bases). The CDR3 is 14 residues long. Germline-derived CDR1 and CDR2 are SGHTA and FQGNSA. Trimming took off 3 bases at V and 4 bases at J, with 12 bases between the two ends. The chain's CDR3 is CASSFPGAGYGYTL. CDR3 in DNA: TGTGCCAGCAGCTTCCCGGGGGCGGGCTATGGCTACACCCTC.

The sample holds many counts of this clonotype. This chain connects TRBV20-1 to TRBJ2-5; 11 positions agree with TRBD1. Germline loops: CDR1 DFQATT, CDR2 SNEGSKA (reference sequence). The V gene end was trimmed by 3 bases and the J gene end by 5 bases; junction bases not matched to a gene: 5. The CDR3 is made up of 14 amino acids. Here the CDR3 DNA reads TGCAGTGCTAGCGGGACAGGGGGTACCGAGACCCAGTACTTC. Encoded protein: CSASGTGGTETQYF.